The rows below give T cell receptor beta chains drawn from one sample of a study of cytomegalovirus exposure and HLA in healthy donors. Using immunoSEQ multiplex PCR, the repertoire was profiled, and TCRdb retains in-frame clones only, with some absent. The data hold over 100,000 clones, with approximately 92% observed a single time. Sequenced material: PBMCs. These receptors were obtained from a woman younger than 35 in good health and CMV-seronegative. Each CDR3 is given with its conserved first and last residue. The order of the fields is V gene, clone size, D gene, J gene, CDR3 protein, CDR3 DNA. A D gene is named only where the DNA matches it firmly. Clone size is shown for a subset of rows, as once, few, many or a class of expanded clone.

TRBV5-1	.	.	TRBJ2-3	CASSFMGESTDTQYF	TGCGCCAGCAGCTTTATGGGAGAGAGCACAGATACGCAGTATTTT
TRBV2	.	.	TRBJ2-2	CASSVRGGRNTGELFF	TGTGCCAGCAGTGTACGGGGAGGCCGAAACACCGGGGAGCTGTTTTTT
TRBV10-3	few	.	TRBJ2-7	CAVSVGVRFYEQYF	TGTGCCGTCAGCGTGGGCGTCCGTTTCTACGAGCAGTACTTC
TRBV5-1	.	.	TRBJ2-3	CASSLGQDTDTQYF	TGCGCCAGCAGCTTGGGCCAGGACACAGATACGCAGTATTTT
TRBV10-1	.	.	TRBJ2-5	CASSDVGVNQETQYF	TGCGCCAGCAGTGATGTCGGGGTGAACCAAGAGACCCAGTACTTC
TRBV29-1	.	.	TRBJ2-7	CSVGARLSYEQYF	TGCAGCGTTGGGGCCAGGCTTTCCTACGAGCAGTACTTC
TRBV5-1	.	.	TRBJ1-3	CASSLGSTGAGNTIYF	TGCGCCAGCAGCTTAGGATCCACAGGCGCTGGAAACACCATATATTTT
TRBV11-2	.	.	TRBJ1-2	CASSERSDFSF	TGTGCCAGCTCGGAACGATCGGACTTCTCTTTC
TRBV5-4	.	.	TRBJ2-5	CASSLSPTAQETQYF	TGTGCCAGCAGCTTGTCCCCGACAGCCCAAGAGACCCAGTACTTC
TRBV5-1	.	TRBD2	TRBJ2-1	CASSLLFSGGDDFREQFF	TGCGCCAGCAGCTTGCTGTTCAGCGGGGGGGACGATTTTCGGGAGCAGTTCTTC
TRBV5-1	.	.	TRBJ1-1	CASSLYEAFF	TGCGCCAGCAGCTTGTATGAAGCTTTCTTT
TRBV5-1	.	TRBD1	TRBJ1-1	CASTPGTGGGNTEAFF	TGCGCCAGCACTCCGGGGACAGGGGGCGGTAACACTGAAGCTTTCTTT
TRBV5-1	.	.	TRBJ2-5	CASSLAGGGETQYF	TGCGCCAGCAGCTTGGCCGGAGGTGGGGAGACCCAGTACTTC
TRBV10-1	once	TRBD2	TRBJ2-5	CASSPGLAGETQYF	TGCGCCAGCAGTCCGGGACTAGCGGGGGAGACCCAGTACTTC
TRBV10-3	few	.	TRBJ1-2	CAISGGTSHYGYTF	TGTGCCATCAGTGGGGGGACTTCACACTATGGCTACACCTTC
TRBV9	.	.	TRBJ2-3	CASSVVASDVTDTQYF	TGTGCCAGCAGCGTAGTTGCCTCAGATGTCACAGATACGCAGTATTTT
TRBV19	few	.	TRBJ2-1	CASSPRGFMGSEQFF	TGTGCCAGTAGCCCCAGGGGTTTCATGGGCAGTGAGCAGTTCTTC
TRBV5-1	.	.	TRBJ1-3	CASSEGHLSGNTIYF	TGCGCCAGCAGCGAGGGACACCTCTCTGGAAACACCATATATTTT
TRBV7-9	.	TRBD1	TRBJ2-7	CASSPQGDWYEQYF	TGTGCCAGCAGCCCCCAGGGGGATTGGTACGAGCAGTACTTC
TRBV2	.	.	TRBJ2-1	CASRATESSYNEQFF	TGTGCCAGCAGGGCTACAGAAAGCTCCTACAATGAGCAGTTCTTC
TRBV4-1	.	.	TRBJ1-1	CASSLAFWLANTEAFF	TGCGCCAGCAGCCTCGCATTTTGGTTGGCGAACACTGAAGCTTTCTTT
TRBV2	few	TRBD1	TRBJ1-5	CASSEGRGGQGPQPQHF	TGTGCCAGCAGTGAAGGACGAGGGGGACAGGGACCTCAGCCCCAGCATTTT
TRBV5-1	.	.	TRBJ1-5	CASSLGPTSYSNQPQHF	TGCGCCAGCAGCTTGGGGCCAACAAGTTATAGCAATCAGCCCCAGCATTTT
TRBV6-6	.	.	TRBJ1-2	CASRTPAGNYGYTF	TGTGCCAGCAGAACTCCGGCAGGGAACTATGGCTACACCTTC
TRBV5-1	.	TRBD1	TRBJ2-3	CASSLGSAVGGSGTQYF	TGCGCCAGCAGCTTGGGTTCGGCGGTAGGGGGCAGTGGTACGCAGTATTTT
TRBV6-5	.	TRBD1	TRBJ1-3	CASSDRQGSGNTIYF	TGTGCCAGCAGCGACCGACAGGGCTCTGGAAACACCATATATTTT
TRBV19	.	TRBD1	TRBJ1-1	CASSIPTGVGFSDTEAFF	TGTGCCAGTAGTATTCCGACAGGGGTCGGTTTTAGTGACACTGAAGCTTTCTTT
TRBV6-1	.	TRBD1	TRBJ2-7	CASSRQGKSYEQYF	TGTGCCAGCAGCCGACAGGGAAAGTCTTACGAGCAGTACTTC
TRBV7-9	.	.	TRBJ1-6	CASSLSGDSPLHF	TGTGCCAGCAGCTTATCCGGGGATTCACCCCTCCACTTT
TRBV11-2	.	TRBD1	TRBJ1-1	CASSSGGGGYTEAFF	TGTGCCAGCAGCTCTGGAGGGGGCGGGTACACTGAAGCTTTCTTT
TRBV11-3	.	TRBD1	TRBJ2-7	CASSSGQGAGEQYF	TGTGCCAGCAGCTCCGGACAGGGGGCTGGAGAGCAGTACTTC
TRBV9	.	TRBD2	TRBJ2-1	CASSVGTSGGASEQFF	TGTGCCAGCAGCGTCGGGACTAGCGGGGGGGCCAGTGAGCAGTTCTTC
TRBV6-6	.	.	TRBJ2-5	CASMEQLETQYF	TGTGCCAGCATGGAACAGCTTGAGACCCAGTACTTC
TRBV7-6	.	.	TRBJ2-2	CASSLPATSTGELFF	TGTGCCAGCAGCTTACCTGCGACTAGCACCGGGGAGCTGTTTTTT
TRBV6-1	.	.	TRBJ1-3	CASDGISSGNTIYF	TGTGCCAGCGACGGGATCAGCTCTGGAAACACCATATATTTT
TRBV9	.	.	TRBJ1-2	CASSAYSDSSISSANYGYTF	TGTGCCAGCAGCGCCTACTCGGACAGTAGTATATCCAGTGCTAACTATGGCTACACCTTC
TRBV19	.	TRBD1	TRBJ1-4	CASSAPITGGKLFF	TGTGCCAGTAGTGCCCCGATAACAGGGGGTAAACTGTTTTTT
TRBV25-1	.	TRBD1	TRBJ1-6	CASTRSGTVNSPLHF	TGTGCCAGCACCCGGTCCGGGACAGTTAATTCACCCCTCCACTTT
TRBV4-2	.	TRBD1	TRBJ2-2	CASSPPIPGQQTGELFF	TGTGCCAGCAGCCCCCCAATTCCGGGACAGCAGACCGGGGAGCTGTTTTTT
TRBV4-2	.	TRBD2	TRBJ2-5	CASSQERGGGETQYF	TGTGCCAGCAGCCAAGAGCGGGGGGGCGGAGAGACCCAGTACTTC